A single T cell receptor beta chain is shown here with its context. Trimming pared 5 bases from V and 0 bases from J, leaving 13 bases between. Germline CDR1 reads SGHTA; CDR2 reads FQGTGA. The CDR3 has 15 amino acids. These data belong to a study of graft-versus-host responses after intestinal transplantation. Some clones are missing from TCRdb's copy, which holds only in-frame ones; the method was immunoSEQ multiplex PCR. The sample lists some 96,000 clones; 90% were seen once. The specimen comprised PBMCs, sampled approximately 470 days after intestinal transplant. The rearrangement uses TRBV7-3 and TRBJ1-1, with D unclear. The receptor comes from a human patient who received an intestinal transplant, so some T cells may come from the graft donor. The CDR3 DNA reads TGTGCCAGCAGCCTGGTACGGGAAATGAACACTGAAGCTTTCTTT. It encodes CASSLVREMNTEAFF.